This T cell receptor beta chain originates from a study of blood T cells in healthy people across ages. The CDR3 has 15 residues. V gave up 3 bases and J gave up 1 base, with 11 bases separating them. Per the germline V gene, CDR1 is SGHDT and CDR2 is YYEEEE. Using a J-beta primer mix together with a sample-barcoded 5' primer, a second PCR was run for roughly 6 to 11 cycles. From the 5' RACE reads, TCRdb called clonotypes with MiXCR, one entry per CDR3 protein. Of some 1.5 million distinct CDR3 sequences in the sample, 28% were seen once. This clonotype was seen only a few times. Input material: blood. The sequence was collected from a woman aged 25 to 45 in good health. The chain is built from TRBV5-6 and TRBJ2-1; tentative D call: TRBD1 (5 bases). The DNA for the CDR3 is TGTGCCAGCAGCTCGTACGCAGGGTCCTACAATGAGCAGTTCTTC. It is translated as CASSSYAGSYNEQFF. Variable domain in full (rest from reference TRBV5-6 and TRBJ2-1): DAGVTQSPTHLIKTRGQQVTLRCSPKSGHDTVSWYQQALGQGPQFIFQYYEEEERQRGNFPDRFSGHQFPNYSSELNVNALLLGDSALYLCASSSYAGSYNEQFFGPGTRLTVL.